This is a list of T cell receptor beta chains from one sample in a study of STAT3 mutations in large granular lymphocyte leukemia. Sequencing used immunoSEQ multiplex PCR; TCRdb keeps in-frame clones, though not all of them. The profile shows tens of thousands of clones, 94% of them singletons. The sequenced sample was peripheral blood mononuclear cells. These receptors originate from a man aged 40-49 years with T-cell large granular lymphocyte leukemia. Some clones in this sample may be carry-over from other donors' samples. Both conserved end residues are trimmed from each CDR3. A D gene is named only where the DNA matches it firmly.

CDR3 length,J gene,D gene,V gene,CDR3 protein
10,TRBJ2-7,-,TRBV30,AWSRGSYEQY
14,TRBJ1-6,-,TRBV4-3,ASSQDLQAGDSPLH
9,TRBJ2-7,-,TRBV5-1,ASSQTYEQY
14,TRBJ1-5,-,TRBV19,ASSISSGTRYQPQH
11,TRBJ2-7,-,TRBV29-1,SVTRTVPYEQY
11,TRBJ1-5,-,TRBV6-1,ASSELDVSPQH
12,TRBJ1-1,-,TRBV5-1,ASSPGGENTEAF
13,TRBJ2-2,-,TRBV5-4,ASSQGGAWAGELF
13,TRBJ2-3,-,TRBV4-1,ASSQDRAYTDTQY
11,TRBJ2-7,TRBD1,TRBV29-1,SVGGTGNHEQY
12,TRBJ1-5,-,TRBV28,ASTSILSNQPQH